The 20 T cell receptor beta chains reported below all come from one sample, sequenced in a study of T cell repertoires in cytomegalovirus infection. TCRdb processed the reads anew with MiXCR; each CDR3 protein has one entry. The sample lists over 250,000 distinct CDR3 sequences; about a quarter were seen once. What was sequenced was PBMCs. These TCRs come from a human donor in good health (CMV status not recorded). Some clones in this sample may be carry-over from other donors' samples.

A few counts support this clonotype. V is TRBV7-8 and J is TRBJ2-1; a possible D gene is TRBD2 (5 bases). This CDR3 contains 15 residues. CDR1 is SGHVS and CDR2 is FQNEAQ in the germline V gene. V lost 0 bases and J 3 bases, leaving 9 bases between the germline ends. The CDR3 nucleotides are TGTGCCAGCAGCTTAGCCGGCGGGTTCTACAATGAGCAGTTCTTC. Encoded protein: CASSLAGGFYNEQFF.

The V call is TRBV29-1, the J call TRBJ2-1, with 9 positions matching TRBD2. Trimming at V came to 4 bases and at J to 4 bases, leaving 8 bases not matched to a gene. The CDR3 has 15 amino acids. Germline V gives CDR1 SQVTM, CDR2 ANQGSEA. Here the CDR3 reads CSVGRGGGLYNEQFF. Here the CDR3 DNA reads TGCAGCGTTGGGCGCGGGGGGGGCCTATACAATGAGCAGTTCTTC.

The sample holds many counts of this clonotype. The chain recombines TRBV7-2 with TRBJ2-7; possible D gene TRBD1, 5 bases. Trimming cost V 2 bases and J 5 bases, with 7 bases left between them. CDR1 and CDR2 from the germline V gene are SGHTA and FQGNSA. The CDR3 covers 12 residues. CDR3 nucleotides: TGTGCCAGCAGCTTACAGGGTCACGAGCAGTACTTC. Amino acid sequence: CASSLQGHEQYF. Together with reference TRBV7-2 and TRBJ2-7, the CDR3 gives the full variable domain: GAGVSQSPSNKVTEKGKDVELRCDPISGHTALYWYRQSLGQGLEFLIYFQGNSAPDKSGLPSDRFSAERTGGSVSTLTIQRTQQEDSAVYLCASSLQGHEQYFGPGTRLTVT.

The rearrangement joins TRBV7-2 to TRBJ1-4; tentative D call: TRBD1 (5 bases). There are 15 residues in the CDR3. Germline V gene lookup returns CDR1 SGHTA and CDR2 FQGNSA. Trimming cost V 5 bases and J 1 base, with 11 bases left between them. CDR3 amino acids: CASSRTQGTNEKLFF. CDR3 sequence (DNA): TGTGCCAGCAGCCGAACCCAGGGAACTAATGAAAAACTGTTTTTT. Full variable domain (rest looked up from reference TRBV7-2 and TRBJ1-4): GAGVSQSPSNKVTEKGKDVELRCDPISGHTALYWYRQSLGQGLEFLIYFQGNSAPDKSGLPSDRFSAERTGGSVSTLTIQRTQQEDSAVYLCASSRTQGTNEKLFFGSGTQLSVL.

This clonotype was counted a few times. This CDR3 is CASSPPQGGWDETQYF. The CDR3 bases are TGTGCCAGCTCACCACCCCAGGGAGGTTGGGATGAGACCCAGTACTTC. The rearrangement links TRBV18 to TRBJ2-5; D possibly corresponds to TRBD2 (6 bases). From germline, CDR1 is KGHSH and CDR2 LQKENI. CDR3 size: 16 residues. With 0 bases removed from V and 5 bases from J, the gap between germline ends came to 16 bases. Drawing the rest from reference TRBV18 and TRBJ2-5, the complete variable domain is NAGVMQNPRHLVRRRGQEARLRCSPMKGHSHVYWYRQLPEEGLKFMVYLQKENIIDESGMPKERFSAEFPKEGPSILRIQQVVRGDSAAYFCASSPPQGGWDETQYFGPGTRLLVL.

The chain is built from TRBV29-1 and TRBJ1-1; D remains ambiguous. In germline, CDR1 is SQVTM, CDR2 ANQGSEA. V was trimmed by 7 bases and J by 3 bases, leaving 12 bases between them. This CDR3 has 12 residues. As DNA, the CDR3 is TGCAGCGGGAGGGAGATTTACACTGAAGCTTTCTTT. Its protein is CSGREIYTEAFF.

This clonotype was observed a few times. J is TRBJ1-3 and V is TRBV15; D is uncertain. Germline V lookup: CDR1 LNHNV, CDR2 YYDKDF (reference sequence). The CDR3 sequence is 16 residues long. The V gene lost 5 bases and the J gene lost 2 bases, with 16 bases spanning the gap. CDR3 DNA: TGTGCCACCAGCTTCGAGACACCACTAACTGGAAACACCATATATTTT. It encodes CATSFETPLTGNTIYF.

This clonotype was seen more than once but under ten times. The V gene is TRBV28, the J gene TRBJ2-7; D is possibly TRBD1 or TRBD2 (5 bases each). This CDR3 region has 14 residues. Trimming removed 6 bases from V and 6 bases from J, with 18 bases in between. Germline V gene data show CDR1 as MDHEN and CDR2 as SYDVKM. The CDR3 coding sequence is TGTGCCAGCAGGGGGGAACTCTCGATCTCCGAGCAGTACTTC. Protein product: CASRGELSISEQYF.

This clonotype was recorded many times. This chain uses TRBV12-3 or TRBV12-4 with TRBJ1-5; maybe TRBD1 (5 bases). The CDR3 consists of 13 residues. Trimming shortened V by 2 bases and J by 7 bases, and 9 bases separated the two germline ends. The CDR3 spells CASSLPGSQPQHF. As DNA, the CDR3 is TGTGCCAGCAGTTTACCAGGGAGCCAGCCCCAGCATTTT.

At least ten counts were recorded for this clonotype. The chain joins TRBV6-1 to TRBJ1-1, with D tentatively TRBD1 (5 bases). Per germline, CDR1 MNHNS and CDR2 SASEGT. The CDR3 totals 14 residues. The V and J ends lost 5 bases and 0 bases respectively, with 10 bases between them. The CDR3 nucleotides are TGTGCCAGCAGTCAAGGGGCGCTGAACACTGAAGCTTTCTTT. Amino acid sequence: CASSQGALNTEAFF.

This CDR3 reads CASTLSLGANVLTF. CDR3 DNA: TGTGCCAGTACCCTCTCCCTCGGGGCCAACGTCCTGACTTTC. V and J are TRBV19 and TRBJ2-6; D gene uncertain. This CDR3 contains 14 residues. Germline-derived CDR1 and CDR2 are LNHDA and SQIVND (reference sequence). Trimming removed 7 bases at V and 4 bases at J, with 11 bases between.

This chain connects TRBV11-2 to TRBJ2-7; 7 nucleotides agree with TRBD1. CDR1 and CDR2 from the germline V gene are SGHAT and FQNNGV. The CDR3 sequence is 15 residues long. The trim removed 1 base at V and 0 bases at J, leaving 3 bases unmatched. CDR3 residues: CASSLARDSSYEQYF. The CDR3 nucleotides read TGTGCCAGCAGCTTAGCTCGGGACAGCTCCTACGAGCAGTACTTC.

The J gene is TRBJ1-5, the V gene TRBV10-3, with unresolved D. CDR1 ENHRY and CDR2 SYGVKD come from the germline V gene. V dropped 0 bases and J dropped 13 bases, with 10 bases sitting between them. The CDR3 runs 12 residues. The CDR3 sequence: CAISESGQVQHF. The CDR3 DNA sequence: TGTGCCATCAGTGAGTCCGGGCAGGTTCAGCATTTT.

The V and J genes are TRBV29-1 and TRBJ2-7; no clear D. The CDR3 has 12 amino acids. V shed 4 bases and J shed 0 bases, with 7 bases lying between them. Per germline, CDR1 SQVTM and CDR2 ANQGSEA. The CDR3 region is CSVGHNSYEQYF. The CDR3 coding sequence is TGCAGCGTTGGACACAACTCCTACGAGCAGTACTTC.

This clonotype was picked up many times. The chain has TRBV12-3 or TRBV12-4 and TRBJ1-5; D not resolved. Trimming pared 6 bases from V and 10 bases from J, leaving 19 bases between. The CDR3 consists of 14 residues. The CDR3 DNA follows: TGTGCCAGCAGGTCCGGACCTGCGAGGTCCCCCCAGCATTTT. This codes for CASRSGPARSPQHF.

The chain links TRBV20-1 to TRBJ2-2, with D perhaps given as TRBD1 or TRBD2 (6 bases each). CDR3 length: 14 residues. Trimming took 0 bases from V and 7 from J, leaving 12 bases between them. CDR1 and CDR2 (germline): DFQATT, SNEGSKA (reference sequence). CDR3 coding DNA: TGCAGTGCTAGAGATCAAGGGGGGTTCGGGGAGCTGTTTTTT. As protein: CSARDQGGFGELFF.

The rearrangement joins TRBV6-5 to TRBJ2-1, with 7 bases matching TRBD2. After removal of 2 bases from V and 4 bases from J, the junction contained 5 bases not matched to a gene. The CDR3 contains 15 residues. CDR1 and CDR2 (germline): MNHEY, SVGAGI. The CDR3 region has the DNA TGTGCCAGCAGTTACGAAGCGGGGATATACAATGAGCAGTTCTTC. Its protein product is CASSYEAGIYNEQFF.

In its sample, this clonotype was seen a few times. The genes are TRBV24-1 and TRBJ1-5; D is possibly TRBD1 (5 bases). CDR3 length: 17 residues. V was trimmed by 4 bases and J by 5 bases, leaving 20 bases between them. Germline V CDR1 and CDR2: KGHDR, SFDVKD. The CDR3 sequence is CATSDVAGGVGDQPQHF. In nucleotides, the CDR3 is TGTGCCACCAGTGACGTTGCCGGGGGGGTGGGCGATCAGCCCCAGCATTTT.

This clonotype was seen repeatedly, ten times or more. This chain links TRBV12-3 or TRBV12-4 with TRBJ2-5, with D maybe TRBD2 (5 bases). Trimming pared 2 bases from V and 4 bases from J, leaving 11 bases between. This CDR3 contains 14 residues. For the CDR3, the DNA is TGTGCCAGCAGTTTATCGGGGAGAGGAGAGACCCAGTACTTC. This sequence encodes CASSLSGRGETQYF.

This clonotype was counted many times. The genes are TRBV7-2 and TRBJ1-5; D is perhaps TRBD1 (6 bases). Trimming cost V 1 base and J 6 bases, with 13 bases left between them. The CDR3 spans 15 residues. Germline V CDR1 and CDR2: SGHTA, FQGNSA. The CDR3 sequence is CASSLGTAVGQPQHF. The CDR3, as DNA: TGTGCCAGCAGCTTAGGGACAGCCGTAGGTCAGCCCCAGCATTTT.